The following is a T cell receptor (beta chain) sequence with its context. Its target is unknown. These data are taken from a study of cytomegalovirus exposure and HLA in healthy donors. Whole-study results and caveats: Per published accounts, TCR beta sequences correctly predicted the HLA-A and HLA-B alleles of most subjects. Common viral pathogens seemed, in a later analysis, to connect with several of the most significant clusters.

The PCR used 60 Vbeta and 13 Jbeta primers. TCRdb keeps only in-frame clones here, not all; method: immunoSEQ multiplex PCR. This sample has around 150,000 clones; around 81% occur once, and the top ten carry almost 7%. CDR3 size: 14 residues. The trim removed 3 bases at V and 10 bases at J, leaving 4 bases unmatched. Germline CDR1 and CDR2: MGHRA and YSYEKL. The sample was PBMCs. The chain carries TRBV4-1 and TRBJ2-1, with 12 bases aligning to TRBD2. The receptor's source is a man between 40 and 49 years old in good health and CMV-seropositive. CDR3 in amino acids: CASSHLAGGREQFF. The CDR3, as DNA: TGCGCCAGCAGCCACCTAGCGGGAGGGCGGGAGCAGTTCTTC.